This is a list of T cell receptor beta chains from one sample in a study of siplizumab effects on memory and regulatory T cells. The method was immunoSEQ multiplex PCR; TCRdb's version includes in-frame clones alone and lacks a portion of them. The sample lists roughly 60,000 clones; roughly 96% were seen once. Material: naive CD8+ T cells sorted from blood. The receptors derive from a human donor in good health. Each CDR3 is given with its conserved first and last residue. Each record gives: V gene, clone size, D gene, J gene, CDR3 DNA, CDR3 protein. A D gene is named only where the DNA matches it firmly. Clone size appears in some rows only: once, few, many, or a class for an expanded clone.

V gene: TRBV7-9
clone size: once
D gene: -
J gene: TRBJ2-3
CDR3 DNA: TGTGCCAGCAGCTTCGCCTCTAGCACAGATACGCAGTATTTT
CDR3 protein: CASSFASSTDTQYF

V gene: TRBV9
clone size: once
D gene: TRBD2
J gene: TRBJ2-3
CDR3 DNA: TGTGCCAGCAGCGTATTCCAGCGGGGGTCCAGTGATACGCAGTATTTT
CDR3 protein: CASSVFQRGSSDTQYF

V gene: TRBV27
clone size: -
D gene: TRBD1
J gene: TRBJ1-2
CDR3 DNA: TGTGCCAGCAGTTTTCAGGGGGGTTGGGGCTACACCTTC
CDR3 protein: CASSFQGGWGYTF

V gene: TRBV5-3
clone size: -
D gene: TRBD2
J gene: TRBJ2-5
CDR3 DNA: TGTGCCAGCAGCTTGGGAGGGACCGAGACCCAGTACTTC
CDR3 protein: CASSLGGTETQYF

V gene: TRBV6-1
clone size: -
D gene: -
J gene: TRBJ2-2
CDR3 DNA: TGTGCCAGCAGTGAATGGGGGTCCACCGGGGAGCTGTTTTTT
CDR3 protein: CASSEWGSTGELFF

V gene: TRBV27
clone size: once
D gene: -
J gene: TRBJ1-2
CDR3 DNA: TGTGCCAGCAGTTTAGGGGTTATTGGTGGCTACACCTTC
CDR3 protein: CASSLGVIGGYTF

V gene: TRBV6-1
clone size: -
D gene: -
J gene: TRBJ2-7
CDR3 DNA: TGTGCCAGCAGTGAAGCGGGGTTTGCCTACGAGCAGTACTTC
CDR3 protein: CASSEAGFAYEQYF

V gene: TRBV4-1
clone size: -
D gene: -
J gene: TRBJ2-3
CDR3 DNA: TGCGCCAGCAGCCAATCACAGTTCACAGATACGCAGTATTTT
CDR3 protein: CASSQSQFTDTQYF

V gene: TRBV5-4
clone size: -
D gene: -
J gene: TRBJ2-2
CDR3 DNA: TGTGCCAGCAGCTTCTCGGAGGGTGCCGGGGAGCTGTTTTTT
CDR3 protein: CASSFSEGAGELFF

V gene: TRBV4-1
clone size: -
D gene: TRBD1
J gene: TRBJ1-4
CDR3 DNA: TGCGCCAGCAGCCCCGACGCAGGGGGCGTAGGAGAAAAACTGTTTTTT
CDR3 protein: CASSPDAGGVGEKLFF

V gene: TRBV30
clone size: -
D gene: TRBD2
J gene: TRBJ2-1
CDR3 DNA: TGTGCCTGTCTAGCGGGAAACTACAATGAGCAGTTCTTC
CDR3 protein: CACLAGNYNEQFF

V gene: TRBV7-3
clone size: -
D gene: -
J gene: TRBJ1-6
CDR3 DNA: TGTGCCAGCAGCTCGAGCTCCTATAATTCACCCCTCCACTTT
CDR3 protein: CASSSSSYNSPLHF

V gene: TRBV10-3
clone size: -
D gene: -
J gene: TRBJ2-7
CDR3 DNA: TGTGCCATCAGTGAGCCAAAGGGCCCCTACTACGAGCAGTACTTC
CDR3 protein: CAISEPKGPYYEQYF

V gene: TRBV5-6
clone size: -
D gene: -
J gene: TRBJ1-1
CDR3 DNA: TGTGCCAGCAGCTTTACAGGGGAAGCTTTCTTT
CDR3 protein: CASSFTGEAFF

V gene: TRBV29-1
clone size: -
D gene: TRBD1
J gene: TRBJ1-5
CDR3 DNA: TGCAGTGCTACCGGGACAGGGAGCAATCAGCCCCAGCATTTT
CDR3 protein: CSATGTGSNQPQHF

V gene: TRBV28
clone size: -
D gene: TRBD1
J gene: TRBJ1-5
CDR3 DNA: TGTGCCAGCAGTACCGGGACAGGGTATAGCAATCAGCCCCAGCATTTT
CDR3 protein: CASSTGTGYSNQPQHF

V gene: TRBV5-4
clone size: -
D gene: -
J gene: TRBJ2-1
CDR3 DNA: TGTGCCAGCCACAGGGGCGGGGGGCACAACAATGAGCAGTTCTTC
CDR3 protein: CASHRGGGHNNEQFF

V gene: TRBV6-4
clone size: few
D gene: TRBD2
J gene: TRBJ2-3
CDR3 DNA: TGTGCCAGCAGTGACTCAGCTAGCGGGGGCACAGATACGCAGTATTTT
CDR3 protein: CASSDSASGGTDTQYF

V gene: TRBV5-6
clone size: -
D gene: TRBD1
J gene: TRBJ2-1
CDR3 DNA: TGTGCCAGCAGCTTGAACGGACAGGGACCCTACAATGAGCAGTTCTTC
CDR3 protein: CASSLNGQGPYNEQFF

V gene: TRBV7-2
clone size: once
D gene: -
J gene: TRBJ2-5
CDR3 DNA: TGTGCCAGCAGCTTCTACTACGGGGGAGGAGAGACCCAGTACTTC
CDR3 protein: CASSFYYGGGETQYF

V gene: TRBV7-8
clone size: -
D gene: -
J gene: TRBJ1-1
CDR3 DNA: TGTGCCAGCAGCGTCGGACTCCCGTTCACTGAAGCTTTCTTT
CDR3 protein: CASSVGLPFTEAFF

V gene: TRBV6-4
clone size: -
D gene: -
J gene: TRBJ2-7
CDR3 DNA: TGTGCCAGCAGTGACTCGATCGGTTACGAGCAGTACTTC
CDR3 protein: CASSDSIGYEQYF

V gene: TRBV4-1
clone size: -
D gene: TRBD2
J gene: TRBJ2-7
CDR3 DNA: TGCGCCAGCAGCCAAGGACTAGCGGGGGGGCTCGGGCAGTACTTC
CDR3 protein: CASSQGLAGGLGQYF

V gene: TRBV7-6
clone size: -
D gene: -
J gene: TRBJ1-2
CDR3 DNA: TGTGCCAGCAGCCCCATAGGGGTACAGGGACGCTATGGCTACACCTTC
CDR3 protein: CASSPIGVQGRYGYTF

V gene: TRBV5-1
clone size: -
D gene: -
J gene: TRBJ2-5
CDR3 DNA: TGCGCCAGCAGCTTGTGGTCTGGTGAGACCCAGTACTTC
CDR3 protein: CASSLWSGETQYF

V gene: TRBV27
clone size: -
D gene: -
J gene: TRBJ2-7
CDR3 DNA: TGTGCCAGCCTTGGTACAGCCTACGAGCAGTACTTC
CDR3 protein: CASLGTAYEQYF

V gene: TRBV28
clone size: -
D gene: -
J gene: TRBJ1-2
CDR3 DNA: TGTGCCAGCAGTTCCTACGGGACTAATGGCTACACCTTC
CDR3 protein: CASSSYGTNGYTF

V gene: TRBV13
clone size: -
D gene: TRBD2
J gene: TRBJ2-4
CDR3 DNA: TGTGCCAGCAGTTCTGGGATGACTAGCGGGGCTTCTAGGGAAAACATTCAGTACTTC
CDR3 protein: CASSSGMTSGASRENIQYF

V gene: TRBV5-4
clone size: -
D gene: TRBD2
J gene: TRBJ2-5
CDR3 DNA: TGTGCCAGCAGCATCCAGGGAGGGTCGGAGACCCAGTACTTC
CDR3 protein: CASSIQGGSETQYF

V gene: TRBV7-6
clone size: -
D gene: -
J gene: TRBJ1-6
CDR3 DNA: TGTGCCAGCCGCCCGGGGATGAGTACCCTCCACTTT
CDR3 protein: CASRPGMSTLHF

V gene: TRBV5-4
clone size: -
D gene: -
J gene: TRBJ2-1
CDR3 DNA: TGTGCCAGCAGCTTGGATCCTGAAAACTACAATGAGCAGTTCTTC
CDR3 protein: CASSLDPENYNEQFF

V gene: TRBV5-6
clone size: -
D gene: TRBD1
J gene: TRBJ1-2
CDR3 DNA: TGTGCCAGCAGCTTGTTACGGGACAGCGTCCTACCGGGTGGCTACACCTTC
CDR3 protein: CASSLLRDSVLPGGYTF

V gene: TRBV19
clone size: -
D gene: -
J gene: TRBJ1-1
CDR3 DNA: TGTGCCAGTAGGGACGGAGGTTTCTACACTGAAGCTTTCTTT
CDR3 protein: CASRDGGFYTEAFF

V gene: TRBV21-1
clone size: -
D gene: -
J gene: TRBJ1-2
CDR3 DNA: TGTGCCAGCAGGTACAGGGGGGCCAACTATGGCTACACCTTC
CDR3 protein: CASRYRGANYGYTF

V gene: TRBV10-1
clone size: few
D gene: -
J gene: TRBJ2-3
CDR3 DNA: TGCGCCAGCAGTGAAGGAGGCACAGATACGCAGTATTTT
CDR3 protein: CASSEGGTDTQYF

V gene: TRBV5-1
clone size: -
D gene: TRBD1
J gene: TRBJ2-7
CDR3 DNA: TGCGCCAGCGGGACAGGGTGGGGATCCTACGAGCAGTACTTC
CDR3 protein: CASGTGWGSYEQYF

V gene: TRBV7-9
clone size: -
D gene: -
J gene: TRBJ2-5
CDR3 DNA: TGTGCCAGCAGCCCCCCGGGCAGGGGAGGAGAGACCCAGTACTTC
CDR3 protein: CASSPPGRGGETQYF

V gene: TRBV5-1
clone size: -
D gene: -
J gene: TRBJ2-6
CDR3 DNA: TGCGCCAGCTTTACACCCGGTTCACAACGTCGGGCCAACGTCCTGACTTTC
CDR3 protein: CASFTPGSQRRANVLTF

V gene: TRBV15
clone size: -
D gene: TRBD2
J gene: TRBJ2-1
CDR3 DNA: TGTGCCACCAGCGAGCGGGGGAAGTTCAATGAGCAGTTCTTC
CDR3 protein: CATSERGKFNEQFF

V gene: TRBV9
clone size: -
D gene: -
J gene: TRBJ1-1
CDR3 DNA: TGTGCCAGCAGCGCTTTTTGGGCGTCGGACAGGAACACTGAAGCTTTCTTT
CDR3 protein: CASSAFWASDRNTEAFF

V gene: TRBV14
clone size: once
D gene: -
J gene: TRBJ2-1
CDR3 DNA: TGTGCCAGCAGCCGGGGGGAAAATGAGCAGTTCTTC
CDR3 protein: CASSRGENEQFF

V gene: TRBV7-9
clone size: -
D gene: -
J gene: TRBJ2-7
CDR3 DNA: TGTGCCAGCAGCTTCGGACAGCGGTACGAGCAGTACTTC
CDR3 protein: CASSFGQRYEQYF

V gene: TRBV11-2
clone size: -
D gene: -
J gene: TRBJ2-7
CDR3 DNA: TGTGCCAGCAGCTTGGAGTTTAGTGGCGAGCAGTACTTC
CDR3 protein: CASSLEFSGEQYF

V gene: TRBV9
clone size: -
D gene: -
J gene: TRBJ1-2
CDR3 DNA: TGTGCCAGCAGCGTTGCAGCCAGACTGGGCAACTATGGCTACACCTTC
CDR3 protein: CASSVAARLGNYGYTF

V gene: TRBV5-4
clone size: -
D gene: TRBD1
J gene: TRBJ1-2
CDR3 DNA: TGTGCCAGCAGCTTTTTGGAGGGGGCACCCTTTTATGGCTACACCTTC
CDR3 protein: CASSFLEGAPFYGYTF

V gene: TRBV2
clone size: -
D gene: -
J gene: TRBJ2-7
CDR3 DNA: TGTGCCAGCAGTGAAGCGCCGGGTAGCTCCTACGAGCAGTACTTC
CDR3 protein: CASSEAPGSSYEQYF

V gene: TRBV19
clone size: -
D gene: TRBD1
J gene: TRBJ2-7
CDR3 DNA: TGTGCCAGTAGTTTCCGGGACAGGTACTACGAGCAGTACTTC
CDR3 protein: CASSFRDRYYEQYF

V gene: TRBV9
clone size: -
D gene: TRBD2
J gene: TRBJ2-3
CDR3 DNA: TGTGCCAGCAGCCCCTTTTTTGGCGGGGGGCCCACAGATACGCAGTATTTT
CDR3 protein: CASSPFFGGGPTDTQYF

V gene: TRBV7-6
clone size: once
D gene: -
J gene: TRBJ1-1
CDR3 DNA: TGTGCCAGCAGCTTAGATAACAGGGCAATGAACACTGAAGCTTTCTTT
CDR3 protein: CASSLDNRAMNTEAFF

V gene: TRBV7-9
clone size: -
D gene: -
J gene: TRBJ2-1
CDR3 DNA: TGTGCCAGCAGCTTAGGTGGGGGGAATGAGCAGTTCTTC
CDR3 protein: CASSLGGGNEQFF

V gene: TRBV27
clone size: -
D gene: TRBD1
J gene: TRBJ1-1
CDR3 DNA: TGTGCCAGCAGTCCTGACCGGGACAGGAACACTGAAGCTTTCTTT
CDR3 protein: CASSPDRDRNTEAFF